The present TCR beta chain was sequenced within a study of T cell responses to AZD1222 COVID-19 vaccine. Comments on this clone: What it binds is not known.

Points from the study as a whole: The donor cohort was predominantly white British with a female majority, and clonal diversity may have been underestimated.

This CDR3 has 15 residues. Sequenced by immunoSEQ multiplex PCR; TCRdb stores in-frame clones only, minus some. Of roughly 150,000 clones listed, nearly 95% are singletons. The chain uses TRBV21-1 and TRBJ1-3. TRBV21-1 corresponds to a pseudogene. The sample consisted of peripheral blood, taken on day 0 of AZD1222 vaccination. The TCR was taken from an adult in good health. Here the CDR3 DNA reads TGTGCCAGCAGATCGGCGGGGGCGCCCGGAAACACCATATATTTT. Translating it yields CASRSAGAPGNTIYF.